A selection of T cell receptor beta chains follows, all from one sample in a study of blood T cells in healthy people across ages. TCRdb called the 5' RACE reads again in MiXCR, with one record for every CDR3 protein. Of hundreds of thousands of distinct CDR3 sequences listed, 20% to 25% are singletons. The same data also went into a second study, on T cells of mothers and their children.

Sequencing used blood. The receptors derive from a boy younger than 18 in good health. Both conserved end residues are part of each CDR3. A D gene is named only where the DNA matches it firmly. The listing skips clone size in some rows; elsewhere it reads once, few, many or a size class.

CDR3aa: CASSPPGLAGVNTQYF
CDR3nt: TGTGCCAGCTCACCTCCGGGGCTAGCGGGGGTTAACACCCAGTACTTC
len: 16
v_gene: TRBV18
j_gene: TRBJ2-5
abundance: few
d_gene: TRBD2

CDR3aa: CASFDPDDEKLFF
CDR3nt: TGTGCCTCTTTCGACCCTGATGATGAAAAACTGTTTTTT
len: 13
v_gene: TRBV6-2/TRBV6-3
j_gene: TRBJ1-4
abundance: -
d_gene: -

CDR3aa: CASSEITSGTNEQFF
CDR3nt: TGTGCCAGCAGTGAAATAACTAGCGGGACCAATGAGCAGTTCTTC
len: 15
v_gene: TRBV25-1
j_gene: TRBJ2-1
abundance: -
d_gene: TRBD2

CDR3aa: CASSLGRTASGNPESYTQYF
CDR3nt: TGTGCCAGCAGCCTGGGGAGGACGGCTAGCGGGAATCCTGAATCGTATACGCAGTATTTT
len: 20
v_gene: TRBV11-2
j_gene: TRBJ2-3
abundance: -
d_gene: TRBD2

CDR3aa: CASTLQGGTEAFF
CDR3nt: TGTGCCAGTACATTGCAGGGGGGCACTGAAGCTTTCTTT
len: 13
v_gene: TRBV19
j_gene: TRBJ1-1
abundance: few
d_gene: TRBD1

CDR3aa: CASSQAEGRSYEQYF
CDR3nt: TGTGCCAGCAGCCAGGCTGAGGGCCGTTCCTACGAGCAGTACTTC
len: 15
v_gene: TRBV3-1
j_gene: TRBJ2-7
abundance: few
d_gene: -

CDR3aa: CASRDTGLADTDTQYF
CDR3nt: TGTGCCAGCAGGGATACTGGACTAGCGGACACAGATACGCAGTATTTT
len: 16
v_gene: TRBV6-6
j_gene: TRBJ2-3
abundance: -
d_gene: TRBD2

CDR3aa: CASSPQWPKNIQYF
CDR3nt: TGTGCCAGCAGCCCCCAATGGCCCAAAAACATTCAGTACTTC
len: 14
v_gene: TRBV28
j_gene: TRBJ2-4
abundance: -
d_gene: -

CDR3aa: CSAKSGSSYEQYF
CDR3nt: TGCAGTGCAAAGAGCGGGTCCTCCTACGAGCAGTACTTC
len: 13
v_gene: TRBV20-1
j_gene: TRBJ2-7
abundance: many
d_gene: -

CDR3aa: CASSLWGSGNQPQHF
CDR3nt: TGTGCCAGCAGCTTGTGGGGCTCGGGCAATCAGCCCCAGCATTTT
len: 15
v_gene: TRBV5-5
j_gene: TRBJ1-5
abundance: -
d_gene: -

CDR3aa: CASSEYFPAGPGNTIYF
CDR3nt: TGTGCCAGCAGTGAATACTTTCCGGCAGGGCCTGGAAACACCATATATTTT
len: 17
v_gene: TRBV25-1
j_gene: TRBJ1-3
abundance: few
d_gene: -

CDR3aa: CASSLALLGTGVSYEQYF
CDR3nt: TGCGCCAGCAGCTTGGCCCTACTTGGGACAGGGGTCTCCTACGAGCAGTACTTC
len: 18
v_gene: TRBV5-1
j_gene: TRBJ2-7
abundance: few
d_gene: TRBD1

CDR3aa: CASSSSGQKYEQYF
CDR3nt: TGTGCCAGCAGTTCCTCTGGACAAAAGTACGAGCAGTACTTC
len: 14
v_gene: TRBV28
j_gene: TRBJ2-7
abundance: -
d_gene: -

CDR3aa: CASSVEQINEKLFF
CDR3nt: TGTGCCAGTAGCGTAGAGCAGATTAATGAAAAACTGTTTTTT
len: 14
v_gene: TRBV9
j_gene: TRBJ1-4
abundance: few
d_gene: -

CDR3aa: CASSLNRAGTDTQCF
CDR3nt: TGTGCCAGCAGCTTAAATAGAGCCGGCACAGATACGCAGTGTTTT
len: 15
v_gene: TRBV7-2
j_gene: TRBJ2-3
abundance: -
d_gene: -

CDR3aa: CATSTRDKQFF
CDR3nt: TGTGCCACCAGCACGCGGGACAAGCAGTTCTTC
len: 11
v_gene: TRBV15
j_gene: TRBJ2-1
abundance: -
d_gene: -

CDR3aa: CASSLSILARPYEQYF
CDR3nt: TGTGCCAGCAGTTTATCGATCCTAGCGAGACCCTACGAGCAGTACTTC
len: 16
v_gene: TRBV27
j_gene: TRBJ2-7
abundance: -
d_gene: -

CDR3aa: CASSLSGHPNSPLHF
CDR3nt: TGTGCCAGCAGCTTATCGGGACACCCAAATTCACCCCTCCACTTT
len: 15
v_gene: TRBV7-3
j_gene: TRBJ1-6
abundance: -
d_gene: -

CDR3aa: CASSLTGWEVNEQFF
CDR3nt: TGTGCCAGCAGCTTAACAGGGTGGGAGGTCAATGAGCAGTTCTTC
len: 15
v_gene: TRBV7-3
j_gene: TRBJ2-1
abundance: -
d_gene: -

CDR3aa: CSAGQTGVGNQPQHF
CDR3nt: TGCAGTGCTGGGCAGACGGGAGTTGGCAATCAGCCCCAGCATTTT
len: 15
v_gene: TRBV20-1
j_gene: TRBJ1-5
abundance: -
d_gene: -

CDR3aa: CASSQTADQETQYF
CDR3nt: TGTGCCAGCAGCCAAACAGCTGACCAAGAGACCCAGTACTTC
len: 14
v_gene: TRBV14
j_gene: TRBJ2-5
abundance: few
d_gene: -

CDR3aa: CSVGTGVGNTIYF
CDR3nt: TGCAGCGTCGGGACAGGGGTCGGAAACACCATATATTTT
len: 13
v_gene: TRBV29-1
j_gene: TRBJ1-3
abundance: few
d_gene: TRBD1

CDR3aa: CSAGRGQRDYEQYF
CDR3nt: TGCAGTGCTGGGAGGGGACAGAGAGACTACGAGCAGTACTTC
len: 14
v_gene: TRBV20-1
j_gene: TRBJ2-7
abundance: -
d_gene: -

CDR3aa: CASSNLGAGSTDTQYF
CDR3nt: TGTGCCAGCAGCAACCTTGGAGCGGGGTCCACAGATACGCAGTATTTT
len: 16
v_gene: TRBV21-1
j_gene: TRBJ2-3
abundance: -
d_gene: -

CDR3aa: CASSILGGETQYF
CDR3nt: TGTGCCAGCAGTATATTAGGGGGAGAGACCCAGTACTTC
len: 13
v_gene: TRBV6-2/TRBV6-3
j_gene: TRBJ2-5
abundance: -
d_gene: -

CDR3aa: CASSLQGDGDEKLFF
CDR3nt: TGTGCCAGCAGTCTTCAGGGAGACGGCGATGAAAAACTGTTTTTT
len: 15
v_gene: TRBV6-5
j_gene: TRBJ1-4
abundance: -
d_gene: -

CDR3aa: CASTWGVDYGYTF
CDR3nt: TGTGCCAGCACCTGGGGGGTTGACTATGGCTACACCTTC
len: 13
v_gene: TRBV7-2
j_gene: TRBJ1-2
abundance: -
d_gene: -

CDR3aa: CASRLGLVSAEQYF
CDR3nt: TGTGCCAGCAGATTGGGACTCGTGAGTGCAGAGCAGTACTTC
len: 14
v_gene: TRBV28
j_gene: TRBJ2-7
abundance: -
d_gene: -

CDR3aa: CASSEALGGAKGYEQFF
CDR3nt: TGTGCCAGCAGTGAAGCGCTTGGCGGGGCTAAAGGTTATGAGCAGTTCTTC
len: 17
v_gene: TRBV2
j_gene: TRBJ2-1
abundance: -
d_gene: -